These T cell receptor beta chains were read from a single sample in a study of shared clonotypes between healthy human individuals. Repertoires were generated with immunoSEQ multiplex PCR, while TCRdb's copy carries only in-frame clones and drops some. The sample contains 2 million to 2.5 million clones, 85% to 95% of which appear only once. Sample: naive CD4+ T cells from PBMCs. Source of these receptors: a man younger than 35 in good health. Some clones in this sample may be carry-over from other donors' samples. The CDR3 runs from the conserved cysteine through the conserved F or W. D genes are given only for firm matches. Size tells how often a clone was seen (once, few, many) or the class of an expanded clone, and some rows leave it out.

clone_size: .
v_call: TRBV7-2
j_call: TRBJ2-6
d_call: .
cdr3_aa: CASTPTVSSGANVLTF
cdr3_nt: TGTGCCAGCACTCCGACAGTCAGCTCTGGGGCCAACGTCCTGACTTTC

clone_size: .
v_call: TRBV28
j_call: TRBJ2-2
d_call: .
cdr3_aa: CASSLLPGELFF
cdr3_nt: TGTGCCAGCAGTTTACTCCCCGGGGAGCTGTTTTTT

clone_size: .
v_call: TRBV28
j_call: TRBJ2-7
d_call: TRBD2
cdr3_aa: CASSRTSGAYEQYF
cdr3_nt: TGTGCCAGCAGTCGGACTAGCGGTGCCTACGAGCAGTACTTC

clone_size: .
v_call: TRBV7-2
j_call: TRBJ2-2
d_call: .
cdr3_aa: CASSLGSGNTGELFF
cdr3_nt: TGTGCCAGCAGCTTAGGTAGCGGGAACACCGGGGAGCTGTTTTTT

clone_size: .
v_call: TRBV19
j_call: TRBJ2-5
d_call: .
cdr3_aa: CASSLTPRETQYF
cdr3_nt: TGTGCCAGTAGTCTGACCCCCCGAGAGACCCAGTACTTC

clone_size: .
v_call: TRBV20-1
j_call: TRBJ1-2
d_call: .
cdr3_aa: CSASRNYGYTF
cdr3_nt: TGCAGTGCTAGTCGTAACTATGGCTACACCTTC

clone_size: .
v_call: TRBV7-8
j_call: TRBJ1-5
d_call: .
cdr3_aa: CASSLALSGGSNQPQHF
cdr3_nt: TGTGCCAGCAGCTTAGCGCTTTCGGGAGGCAGCAATCAGCCCCAGCATTTT

clone_size: .
v_call: TRBV5-1
j_call: TRBJ2-3
d_call: .
cdr3_aa: CASSLKATDTQYF
cdr3_nt: TGCGCCAGCAGCCTGAAAGCTACAGATACGCAGTATTTT

clone_size: .
v_call: TRBV5-8
j_call: TRBJ1-3
d_call: .
cdr3_aa: CASSRGGIILKNTIYF
cdr3_nt: TGTGCCAGCAGCCGGGGAGGGATTATTCTGAAAAACACCATATATTTT

clone_size: .
v_call: TRBV7-2
j_call: TRBJ2-1
d_call: .
cdr3_aa: CASSLEQSSYNEQFF
cdr3_nt: TGTGCCAGCAGCTTAGAACAGAGCTCCTACAATGAGCAGTTCTTC

clone_size: .
v_call: TRBV11-3
j_call: TRBJ2-2
d_call: TRBD2
cdr3_aa: CASSLAPGLAGAITGELFF
cdr3_nt: TGTGCCAGCAGCTTAGCGCCGGGACTAGCGGGAGCGATCACCGGGGAGCTGTTTTTT

clone_size: .
v_call: TRBV7-6
j_call: TRBJ2-2
d_call: .
cdr3_aa: CASGRGSAGELFF
cdr3_nt: TGTGCCAGTGGCCGAGGGAGCGCCGGGGAGCTGTTTTTT

clone_size: .
v_call: TRBV10-2
j_call: TRBJ2-5
d_call: TRBD2
cdr3_aa: CASSVGGRASETQYF
cdr3_nt: TGCGCCAGCAGTGTAGGCGGGAGGGCCTCTGAGACCCAGTACTTC

clone_size: once
v_call: TRBV19
j_call: TRBJ1-4
d_call: .
cdr3_aa: CASRALGDEKLFF
cdr3_nt: TGTGCCAGTAGGGCCCTAGGAGATGAAAAACTGTTTTTT

clone_size: .
v_call: TRBV5-8
j_call: TRBJ1-5
d_call: .
cdr3_aa: CASSLGRGLVGNQPQHF
cdr3_nt: TGTGCCAGCAGCTTGGGCCGGGGGCTAGTGGGCAATCAGCCCCAGCATTTT

clone_size: .
v_call: TRBV19
j_call: TRBJ2-3
d_call: .
cdr3_aa: CATGGQDTDTQYF
cdr3_nt: TGTGCCACCGGGGGGCAGGACACAGATACGCAGTATTTT

clone_size: .
v_call: TRBV5-1
j_call: TRBJ2-3
d_call: .
cdr3_aa: CASSLGVADTQYF
cdr3_nt: TGCGCCAGCAGCTTGGGGGTAGCAGATACGCAGTATTTT

clone_size: .
v_call: TRBV7-2
j_call: TRBJ1-1
d_call: .
cdr3_aa: CASSPPPSWTEAFF
cdr3_nt: TGTGCCAGCAGCCCTCCTCCAAGTTGGACTGAAGCTTTCTTT

clone_size: once
v_call: TRBV11-2
j_call: TRBJ1-1
d_call: .
cdr3_aa: CASSLGQEAFF
cdr3_nt: TGTGCCAGCAGCTTGGGGCAGGAAGCTTTCTTT

clone_size: .
v_call: TRBV5-8
j_call: TRBJ2-2
d_call: .
cdr3_aa: CASSARMSNTGELFF
cdr3_nt: TGTGCCAGCAGCGCACGGATGTCGAACACCGGGGAGCTGTTTTTT

clone_size: .
v_call: TRBV15
j_call: TRBJ1-4
d_call: .
cdr3_aa: CATSTDNRVSNEKLFF
cdr3_nt: TGTGCCACCAGCACCGATAACAGGGTTTCTAATGAAAAACTGTTTTTT

clone_size: .
v_call: TRBV9
j_call: TRBJ1-1
d_call: .
cdr3_aa: CASSLFLNTEAFF
cdr3_nt: TGTGCCAGCAGCCTATTTTTGAACACTGAAGCTTTCTTT

clone_size: .
v_call: TRBV7-8
j_call: TRBJ1-4
d_call: .
cdr3_aa: CASSLGRIPNALNEKLFF
cdr3_nt: TGTGCCAGCAGCTTAGGACGCATACCTAACGCCTTAAATGAAAAACTGTTTTTT